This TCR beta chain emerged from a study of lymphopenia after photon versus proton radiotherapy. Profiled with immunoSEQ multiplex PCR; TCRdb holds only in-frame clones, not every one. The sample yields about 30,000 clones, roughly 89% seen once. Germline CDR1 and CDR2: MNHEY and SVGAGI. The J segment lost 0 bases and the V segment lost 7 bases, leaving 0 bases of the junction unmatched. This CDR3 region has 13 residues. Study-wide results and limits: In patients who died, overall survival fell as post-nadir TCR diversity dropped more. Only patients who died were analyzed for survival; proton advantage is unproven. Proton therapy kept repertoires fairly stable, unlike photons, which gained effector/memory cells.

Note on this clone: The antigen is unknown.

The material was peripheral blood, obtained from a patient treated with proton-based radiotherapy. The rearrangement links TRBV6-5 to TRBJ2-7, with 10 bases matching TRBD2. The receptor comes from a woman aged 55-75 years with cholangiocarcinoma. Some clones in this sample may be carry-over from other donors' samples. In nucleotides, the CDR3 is TGTGCCAGCAAGCGGGGGGGCTCCTACGAGCAGTACTTC. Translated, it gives CASKRGGSYEQYF.